This T cell receptor beta chain was sequenced during a study of cytomegalovirus exposure and HLA in healthy donors. The PCR used 60 Vbeta and 13 Jbeta primers. TCRdb keeps only in-frame clones here, not all; method: immunoSEQ multiplex PCR. Here the sample spans 140,000 to 150,000 clones, around 65% being singletons. Concerning this clone: The antigen is not known.

J gave up 3 bases and V 9 bases, and 6 bases lay outside the gene matches. CDR3 length: 13 residues. Per the germline V gene, CDR1 is LNHDA and CDR2 is SQIVND (reference sequence). General study results and limits: Researchers reported in a later analysis that common viral pathogens appeared linked to several top clusters. Immune exposure information comprised only CMV serostatus.

The source is a woman in her sixties or seventies in good health and CMV-seronegative. Sequenced sample: PBMCs. J is TRBJ1-1 and V is TRBV19; 8 bases line up with TRBD1. CDR3 amino acids: CASRQGTYTEAFF. DNA of the CDR3: TGTGCCAGCAGACAGGGGACGTACACTGAAGCTTTCTTT.